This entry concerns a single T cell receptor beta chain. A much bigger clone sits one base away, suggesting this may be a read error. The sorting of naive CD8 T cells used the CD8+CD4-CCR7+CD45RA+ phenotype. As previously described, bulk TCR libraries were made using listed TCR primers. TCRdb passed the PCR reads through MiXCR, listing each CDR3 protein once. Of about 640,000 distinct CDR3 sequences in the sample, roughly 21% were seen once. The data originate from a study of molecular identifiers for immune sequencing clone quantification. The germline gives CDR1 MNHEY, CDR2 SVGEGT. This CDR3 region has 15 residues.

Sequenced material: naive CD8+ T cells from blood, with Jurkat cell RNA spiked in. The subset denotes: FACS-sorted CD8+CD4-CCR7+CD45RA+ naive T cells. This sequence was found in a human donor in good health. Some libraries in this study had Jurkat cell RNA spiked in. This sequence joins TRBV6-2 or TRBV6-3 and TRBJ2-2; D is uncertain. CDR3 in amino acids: CASSYGPVNIGELFF. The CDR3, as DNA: TGTGCCAGCAGTTACGGGCCAGTGAACATCGGGGAGCTGTTTTTT.